Listed below are T cell receptor beta chains from one sample, sequenced in a study of shared clonotypes between healthy human individuals. The assay was immunoSEQ multiplex PCR, and TCRdb's table has in-frame clones only and misses some. The table lists about 2 million clones, roughly 94% of them singletons, with roughly 0.13% in the top ten. Input material: naive CD4+ T cells sorted from blood. The receptors derive from a man between 18 and 35 years old in good health. CDR3s include the opening cysteine and the closing phenylalanine or tryptophan. A D gene is named only where the DNA matches it firmly. For some rows the clone size is stated as once, few or many, or as a class when expanded; others skip it.

abundance	d_gene	v_gene	j_gene	CDR3nt	CDR3aa
-	TRBD1	TRBV12-5	TRBJ1-1	TGTGCTAGTGGTTTGGACAGGGGCACTGAAGCTTTCTTT	CASGLDRGTEAFF
-	-	TRBV11-3	TRBJ2-1	TGTGCCAGCTCCGAAGTCGGCGCAAGGGACAATGAGCAGTTCTTC	CASSEVGARDNEQFF
-	TRBD2	TRBV30	TRBJ2-1	TGTGCCTGGAGTTTCGGGACTAGCGGGAAGGCTGGTGAGCAGTTCTTC	CAWSFGTSGKAGEQFF
-	-	TRBV5-6	TRBJ2-7	TGTGCCAGCAGCTTGGCTGGCAGGTTCCTATACGAGCAGTACTTC	CASSLAGRFLYEQYF
-	TRBD2	TRBV6-1	TRBJ2-7	TGTGCCAGCAGTGGAGGCGGGGGTTCCTACGAGCAGTACTTC	CASSGGGGSYEQYF
-	-	TRBV7-9	TRBJ1-4	TGTGCCAGCAGCGGCCGGGGGGCAAGGAACGAAAAACTGTTTTTT	CASSGRGARNEKLFF
-	-	TRBV4-1	TRBJ2-2	TGCGCCAGCAGCCAAGAGGGGGCCCCGGGGAGGCGGACCGTCCGCGGGGAGCTGTTTTTT	CASSQEGAPGRRTVRGELFF
-	TRBD1	TRBV30	TRBJ2-6	TGTGCCTCTCGAACCTACACAGGGGATCGCTCTGGGGCCAACGTCCTGACTTTC	CASRTYTGDRSGANVLTF
-	TRBD1	TRBV25-1	TRBJ1-2	TGTGCCAGCAGTCCCGGGACAGGAGGTTGGTATGGCTACACCTTC	CASSPGTGGWYGYTF
-	TRBD2	TRBV7-2	TRBJ2-7	TGTGCCAGCAGCTTAAACGCCGTCGGGTCTAGCGGGAGATTCTACGAGCAGTACTTC	CASSLNAVGSSGRFYEQYF
-	-	TRBV5-1	TRBJ2-3	TGCGCCAGCAGAATACTCACAGATACGCAGTATTTT	CASRILTDTQYF
few	TRBD2	TRBV2	TRBJ2-1	TGTGCCAGCAGTGAAGGACTAGCGGACAACAATGAGCAGTTCTTC	CASSEGLADNNEQFF
-	-	TRBV9	TRBJ2-2	TGTGCCAGCAACGGAGTGAACATGGACACCGGGGAGCTGTTTTTT	CASNGVNMDTGELFF
-	TRBD1	TRBV5-6	TRBJ1-2	TGTGCCAGCAGCCTACCGGACAGGAGGGGGGAGTATGGCTACACCTTC	CASSLPDRRGEYGYTF
once	TRBD1	TRBV29-1	TRBJ2-7	TGCAGCGCTAAAGGACAGGGGGCGGGCGAGCAGTACTTC	CSAKGQGAGEQYF
-	-	TRBV5-1	TRBJ1-2	TGCGCCAGCAGCTTGGAACTTTCGGACTATGGCTACACCTTC	CASSLELSDYGYTF
-	TRBD2	TRBV11-3	TRBJ2-7	TGTGCCAGCAGCCCAGGCCCAGCGGGGGGGCGAGGTAGGGAGCAGTACTTC	CASSPGPAGGRGREQYF
-	-	TRBV7-2	TRBJ2-7	TGTGCCAGCAGCCGCCGGGGCTACGAGCAGTACTTC	CASSRRGYEQYF
-	-	TRBV5-1	TRBJ1-1	TGCGCCAGCTCAGAATTTGAAGGGAACACTGAAGCTTTCTTT	CASSEFEGNTEAFF
-	-	TRBV28	TRBJ2-5	TGTGCCAGCCTACAGGGAAACCAAGAGACCCAGTACTTC	CASLQGNQETQYF
-	-	TRBV10-1	TRBJ2-3	TGCGCCAGCAGTGATGGGGGTTTTGCTGGCACAGATACGCAGTATTTT	CASSDGGFAGTDTQYF
-	TRBD1	TRBV2	TRBJ1-5	TGTGCCAGCAACCCGGGACAGGGAGGCCAGCCCCAGCATTTT	CASNPGQGGQPQHF
-	-	TRBV9	TRBJ2-3	TGTGCCAGCAGCCTTGGTCGGGGGGCGAACGCAGATACGCAGTATTTT	CASSLGRGANADTQYF
-	-	TRBV6-5	TRBJ1-2	TGTGCCAGCAGTCCCCAAGATGGCTACACCTTC	CASSPQDGYTF
-	-	TRBV7-2	TRBJ1-1	TGTGCCAGCAGCCACGAGGGGTTGAACACTGAAGCTTTCTTT	CASSHEGLNTEAFF
-	-	TRBV7-3	TRBJ2-3	TGTGCCAGCAGCTGGAGGGGACATGATACGCAGTATTTT	CASSWRGHDTQYF
-	-	TRBV28	TRBJ2-6	TGTGCCAGCAGTTTTGGAGGGCCGCGGGCCAACGTCCTGACTTTC	CASSFGGPRANVLTF
-	TRBD1	TRBV28	TRBJ2-4	TGTGCCAGCAGTTTGGCCCCGGACAGGGGGAACATTCAGTACTTC	CASSLAPDRGNIQYF
-	-	TRBV29-1	TRBJ1-1	TGCAGCGTTGAAGAAACTGAAACTGAAGCTTTCTTT	CSVEETETEAFF
-	-	TRBV21-1	TRBJ2-2	TGTGCCAGCAGCTTTCCGGGGCCCCTGAACACCGGGGAGCTGTTTTTT	CASSFPGPLNTGELFF
-	-	TRBV2	TRBJ1-4	TGTGCCAGCAGTAGGCATGAGGGAGAAAAACTGTTTTTT	CASSRHEGEKLFF
-	TRBD2	TRBV7-2	TRBJ2-3	TGTGCCAGCAGCTTAGTGACCAGCGGGAGAGATACGCAGTATTTT	CASSLVTSGRDTQYF
-	TRBD1	TRBV4-1	TRBJ1-1	TGCGCCAGCAGCCAAGACCCGACAGGGGCCACTGAAGCTTTCTTT	CASSQDPTGATEAFF
-	-	TRBV11-2	TRBJ2-5	TGTGCCAGCAGCTTGGGTTCGGGGAGCCAAGAGACCCAGTACTTC	CASSLGSGSQETQYF
-	-	TRBV4-3	TRBJ2-3	TGCGCCAGCAGCCAAGCACAGAAAAGCACAGATACGCAGTATTTT	CASSQAQKSTDTQYF